This T cell receptor beta chain was profiled in a study of control samples from healthy donors and cancer patients. Here immunoSEQ multiplex PCR was the method, and the copy in TCRdb shows in-frame clones only, minus some. In the table there are about 98,000 clones, around 80% of which are singletons. Per germline, CDR1 SGHKS and CDR2 YYEKEE (reference sequence). V lost 4 bases to trimming and J lost 4 bases; unmatched junction nucleotides: 9. The CDR3 has 17 amino acids. The receptor was isolated from a man in his 60s in good health. Sequencing was performed on blood. This chain uses TRBV5-5 with TRBJ2-2; TRBD1 matches 11 bases. The CDR3: CASSNGVGTGGTGELFF. CDR3 DNA sequence: TGTGCCAGCAGCAATGGAGTAGGGACAGGGGGCACCGGGGAGCTGTTTTTT.